The rows below give T cell receptor beta chains drawn from one sample of a study of T cells in Graves' hyperthyroidism and ophthalmopathy. TCRdb ran MiXCR on the multiplex PCR reads and lists one entry per CDR3 protein. The sample has 500,000 to 650,000 distinct CDR3 sequences, more than 12% seen once. The specimen sequenced was blood. These receptors were obtained from a woman aged 45-65 years with Graves' ophthalmopathy. Both conserved end residues are part of each CDR3. D genes are given only for firm matches. Clone size is shown for a subset of rows, as once, few, many or a class of expanded clone.

J: TRBJ2-1
size: many
D: TRBD1
V: TRBV12-3/TRBV12-4
DNA: TGTGCCAGCAGACCCCGGACAGGGGGCAGCCATGAGCAGTTCTTC
CDR3: CASRPRTGGSHEQFF

J: TRBJ2-1
size: many
D: TRBD2
V: TRBV11-2
DNA: TGTGCCAGCAGCTTACAAGACGGGAGGTACAATGAGCAGTTCTTC
CDR3: CASSLQDGRYNEQFF

J: TRBJ2-3
size: many
D: NA
V: TRBV20-1
DNA: TGCAGTGCTAGTGAGGCTAGCGTGGATACGCAGTATTTT
CDR3: CSASEASVDTQYF

J: TRBJ2-7
size: many
D: TRBD2
V: TRBV11-1
DNA: TGTGCCAGCAGCGTAAGCGGGAGCTCCTACGAGCAGTACTTC
CDR3: CASSVSGSSYEQYF

J: TRBJ2-1
size: NA
D: NA
V: TRBV24-1
DNA: TGTGCCACCAAGGAAAGGGGCGGAAATGAGCAGTTCTTC
CDR3: CATKERGGNEQFF

J: TRBJ2-1
size: NA
D: TRBD2
V: TRBV3-1
DNA: TGTGCCAGCAGCCCAAGTAGCGGGAGCTGCAATGAGCAGTTCTTC
CDR3: CASSPSSGSCNEQFF

J: TRBJ2-5
size: many
D: TRBD1
V: TRBV6-1
DNA: TGTGCCAGCTCCGGACAGGGTGAGACCCAGTACTTC
CDR3: CASSGQGETQYF

J: TRBJ1-3
size: many
D: NA
V: TRBV3-1
DNA: TGTGCCAGCAGCCAAGACTCGGCCTATGGAAACACCATATATTTT
CDR3: CASSQDSAYGNTIYF

J: TRBJ1-1
size: many
D: NA
V: TRBV14
DNA: TGTGCCAGCAGCCAAAAGATCGGTGGCACTGAAGCTTTCTTT
CDR3: CASSQKIGGTEAFF

J: TRBJ2-7
size: NA
D: NA
V: TRBV20-1
DNA: TGCAGTGCTAGAGGGGGGAGACCAGGACCCGAGCAGTACTTC
CDR3: CSARGGRPGPEQYF

J: TRBJ1-6
size: NA
D: TRBD1
V: TRBV7-9
DNA: TGTGCCAGCAGCTCAAGGACAGGGGTTAATTCACCCCTCCACTTT
CDR3: CASSSRTGVNSPLHF

J: TRBJ2-1
size: NA
D: NA
V: TRBV19
DNA: TGTGCCAGTAGTCGAGAATCGAGGGAGCGGAATGAGCAGTTCTTC
CDR3: CASSRESRERNEQFF

J: TRBJ1-1
size: many
D: NA
V: TRBV11-2
DNA: TGTGCCAGCAGCTTAGATTGGGCAGCGAACACTGAAGCTTTCTTT
CDR3: CASSLDWAANTEAFF

J: TRBJ2-7
size: many
D: TRBD2
V: TRBV7-9
DNA: TGTGCCAGCAGCACCATACCACTAGCGGGAGGGCCCCAGCGCAACTACGAGCAGTACTTC
CDR3: CASSTIPLAGGPQRNYEQYF

J: TRBJ2-3
size: NA
D: NA
V: TRBV20-1
DNA: TGCAGTGCTAGAGGTAGGGGGGCAGATACGCAGTATTTT
CDR3: CSARGRGADTQYF

J: TRBJ2-7
size: many
D: NA
V: TRBV6-1
DNA: TGTGCCAGCAGTGAAGAGGAGGGGGGCTCCTACGAGCAGTACTTC
CDR3: CASSEEEGGSYEQYF

J: TRBJ2-1
size: many
D: NA
V: TRBV5-1
DNA: TGCGCCAGCAGCTTGGGGGTGGCGAACTCCTACAATGAGCAGTTCTTC
CDR3: CASSLGVANSYNEQFF

J: TRBJ2-7
size: many
D: TRBD1
V: TRBV7-2
DNA: TGTGCCAGCAGCCCAAGGACAGGGTTCTCGCAAGAGCAGTACTTC
CDR3: CASSPRTGFSQEQYF

J: TRBJ2-7
size: many
D: TRBD2
V: TRBV7-9
DNA: TGTGCCAGCAGCCCCCCCCCCGGGGGGGACCCCTACGAGCAGTACTTC
CDR3: CASSPPPGGDPYEQYF

J: TRBJ2-1
size: few
D: TRBD2
V: TRBV20-1
DNA: TGCAGTGCCCACCGTACTAGCGGGAGCGCCGGGATCAATGAGCAGTTCTTC
CDR3: CSAHRTSGSAGINEQFF

J: TRBJ2-1
size: few
D: TRBD2
V: TRBV20-1
DNA: TGCAGTGCTAGATCCCTAGCGGTATACAATGAGCAGTTCTTC
CDR3: CSARSLAVYNEQFF

J: TRBJ2-3
size: few
D: TRBD2
V: TRBV29-1
DNA: TGCAGCGTTAGCGGGGCGACTAGCACAGATACGCAGTATTTT
CDR3: CSVSGATSTDTQYF

J: TRBJ1-5
size: many
D: TRBD1
V: TRBV18
DNA: TGTGCCAGCTCACCATTCGGGACAGCAAATCAGCCCCAGCATTTT
CDR3: CASSPFGTANQPQHF

J: TRBJ2-1
size: many
D: TRBD1
V: TRBV20-1
DNA: TGCAGTGCAATAGGACAGGGGGCGCCCGGCCGAAGCTCCTACAATGAGCAGTTCTTC
CDR3: CSAIGQGAPGRSSYNEQFF

J: TRBJ2-7
size: NA
D: NA
V: TRBV5-1
DNA: TGCGCCAGCAAGGGCGAAATGTACTCCTACGAGCAGTACTTC
CDR3: CASKGEMYSYEQYF

J: TRBJ2-1
size: many
D: TRBD2
V: TRBV18
DNA: TGTGCCAGCTCAACAACTCAACTAGCGGGAGGGGGCACATACAATGAGCAGTTCTTC
CDR3: CASSTTQLAGGGTYNEQFF

J: TRBJ2-7
size: NA
D: TRBD1
V: TRBV19
DNA: TGTGCCAGTAGTCCACGAGGGACAGCCTACGAGCAGTACTTC
CDR3: CASSPRGTAYEQYF

J: TRBJ1-5
size: many
D: NA
V: TRBV20-1
DNA: TGCAGTGCTAGAAGGTCCGCGACAGGCAACCAGCCCCAGCATTTT
CDR3: CSARRSATGNQPQHF

J: TRBJ2-5
size: few
D: TRBD2
V: TRBV7-3
DNA: TGTGCCAGCAGCCTCCGTAGCGGGAGGACCGGGACCCAGTACTTC
CDR3: CASSLRSGRTGTQYF

J: TRBJ1-1
size: many
D: NA
V: TRBV11-1
DNA: TGTGCCAGCAGCTCAGGGAACACTGAAGCTTTCTTT
CDR3: CASSSGNTEAFF

J: TRBJ2-3
size: few
D: NA
V: TRBV6-1
DNA: TGTGCCAGCAGTACCCCGGGGGGCGATACGCAGTATTTT
CDR3: CASSTPGGDTQYF

J: TRBJ1-1
size: NA
D: NA
V: TRBV5-1
DNA: TGCGCCAGCAGCTTGAACAGATTAAACACTGAAGCTTTCTTT
CDR3: CASSLNRLNTEAFF

J: TRBJ2-6
size: many
D: NA
V: TRBV27
DNA: TGTGCCAGCAGTAATCATGGCTCTGGGGCCAACGTCCTGACTTTC
CDR3: CASSNHGSGANVLTF

J: TRBJ2-7
size: few
D: NA
V: TRBV29-1
DNA: TGCAGCGTTGTTGGGGGAGTAGGCGAGCAGTACTTC
CDR3: CSVVGGVGEQYF